The table lists the clone carrying this T cell receptor (beta chain) with a few counts. The sample originates from a study of blood T cell repertoires in COVID-19. V lost 8 bases to trimming and J lost 4 bases, with 18 bases between them. Germline V CDR1 and CDR2: SQVTM, ANQGSEA. The CDR3 is 15 residues long. People in the exposed group encountered a COVID-19 case within 2 weeks before entering the study. Sequencing was performed with immunoSEQ multiplex PCR; in TCRdb, only in-frame clones are kept and a portion is missing. Seen here are hundreds of thousands of clones, nearly 90% observed once, and the top ten hold less than 15%.

Sample: PBMCs or T cells enriched from blood (not recorded which). This rearrangement joins TRBV29-1 to TRBJ1-6; no firm D call. The receptor comes from a man between 25 and 39 years old who had been exposed to COVID-19. CDR3 sequence: CSTFLEGIYNSPLHF. The CDR3 DNA reads as TGCAGCACCTTTCTCGAGGGTATTTATAATTCACCCCTCCACTTT. The complete variable domain, with remaining parts taken from reference TRBV29-1 and TRBJ1-6, reads SAVISQKPSRDICQRGTSLTIQCQVDSQVTMMFWYRQQPGQSLTLIATANQGSEATYESGFVIDKFPISRPNLTFSTLTVSNMSPEDSSIYLCSTFLEGIYNSPLHFGNGTRLTVT.